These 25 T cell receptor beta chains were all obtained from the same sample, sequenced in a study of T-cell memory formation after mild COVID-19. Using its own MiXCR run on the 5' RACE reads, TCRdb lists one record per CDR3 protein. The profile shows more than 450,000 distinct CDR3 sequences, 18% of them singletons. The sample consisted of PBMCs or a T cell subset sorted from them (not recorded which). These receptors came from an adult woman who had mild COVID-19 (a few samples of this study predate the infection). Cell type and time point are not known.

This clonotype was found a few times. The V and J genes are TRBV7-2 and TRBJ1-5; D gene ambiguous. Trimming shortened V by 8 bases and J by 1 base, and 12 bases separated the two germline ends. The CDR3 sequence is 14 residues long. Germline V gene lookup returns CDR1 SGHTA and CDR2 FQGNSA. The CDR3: CASGSRTSNQPQHF. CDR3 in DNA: TGTGCCAGCGGGTCCAGGACGAGCAATCAGCCCCAGCATTTT.

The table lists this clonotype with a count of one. The CDR3 DNA sequence: TGTGCCAGCAGTTTAAACGGCGGAAGTTATGGCTACACCTTC. The encoded protein is CASSLNGGSYGYTF. The V gene is TRBV27, the J gene TRBJ1-2; D is ambiguous. Trimming left V 2 bases short and J 5 bases short, with 12 bases between. From germline, CDR1 is MNHEY and CDR2 SMNVEV (reference sequence). The CDR3 is 14 residues long.

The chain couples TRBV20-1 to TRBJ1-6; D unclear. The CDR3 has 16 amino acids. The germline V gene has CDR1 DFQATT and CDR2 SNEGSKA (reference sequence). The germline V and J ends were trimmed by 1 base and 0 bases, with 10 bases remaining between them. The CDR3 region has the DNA TGCAGTGCTAGAGTATTCGGGAGCTCCTATAATTCACCCCTCCACTTT. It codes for CSARVFGSSYNSPLHF.

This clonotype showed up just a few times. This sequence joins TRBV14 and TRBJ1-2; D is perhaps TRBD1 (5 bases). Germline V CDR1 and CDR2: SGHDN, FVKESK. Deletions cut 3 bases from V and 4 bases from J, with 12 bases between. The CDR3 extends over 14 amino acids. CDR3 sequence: CASSQGDFVYGYTF. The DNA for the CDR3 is TGTGCCAGCAGCCAGGGGGATTTCGTCTATGGCTACACCTTC.

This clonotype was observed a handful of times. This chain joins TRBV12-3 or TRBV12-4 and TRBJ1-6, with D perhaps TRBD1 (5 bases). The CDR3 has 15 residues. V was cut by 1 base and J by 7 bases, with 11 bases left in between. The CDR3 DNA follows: TGTGCCAGCAGTTTAGAAGTGGCAGGGAATTCACCCCTCCACTTT. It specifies CASSLEVAGNSPLHF.

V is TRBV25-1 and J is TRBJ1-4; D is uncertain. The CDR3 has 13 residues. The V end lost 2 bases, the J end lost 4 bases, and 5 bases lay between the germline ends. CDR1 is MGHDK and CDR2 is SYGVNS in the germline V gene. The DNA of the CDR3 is TGTGCCAGCAGTGAAGGGTTTAATGAAAAACTGTTTTTT. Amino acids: CASSEGFNEKLFF.

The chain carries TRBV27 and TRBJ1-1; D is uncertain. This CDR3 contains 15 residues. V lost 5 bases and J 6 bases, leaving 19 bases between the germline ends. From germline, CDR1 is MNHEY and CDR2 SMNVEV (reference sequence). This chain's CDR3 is CASSTSRREGAEAFF. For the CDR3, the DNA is TGTGCCAGCAGTACGTCCCGTAGGGAGGGTGCTGAAGCTTTCTTT.

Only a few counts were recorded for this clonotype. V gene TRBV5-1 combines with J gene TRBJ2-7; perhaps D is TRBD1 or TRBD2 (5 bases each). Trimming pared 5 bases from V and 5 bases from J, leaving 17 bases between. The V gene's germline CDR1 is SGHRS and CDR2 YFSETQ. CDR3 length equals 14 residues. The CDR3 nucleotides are TGCGCCAGCAGACGGATACAGGACTCACACGAGCAGTACTTC. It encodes CASRRIQDSHEQYF.

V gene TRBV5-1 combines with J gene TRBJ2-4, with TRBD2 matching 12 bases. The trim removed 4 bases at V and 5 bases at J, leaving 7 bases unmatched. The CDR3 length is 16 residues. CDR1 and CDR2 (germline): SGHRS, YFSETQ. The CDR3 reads CASSLASGGAENIQYF. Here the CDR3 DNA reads TGCGCCAGCAGCCTAGCTAGCGGGGGGGCCGAAAACATTCAGTACTTC.

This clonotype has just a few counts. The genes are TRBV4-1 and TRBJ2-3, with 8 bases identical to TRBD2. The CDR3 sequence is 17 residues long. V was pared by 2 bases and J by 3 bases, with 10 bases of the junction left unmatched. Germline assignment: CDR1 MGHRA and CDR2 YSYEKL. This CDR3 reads CASSQPEGVAGTDTQYF. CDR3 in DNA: TGCGCCAGCAGCCAACCAGAGGGAGTAGCGGGGACAGATACGCAGTATTTT.

This chain's CDR3 is CASSSGIHYGYTF. The CDR3 DNA follows: TGTGCCAGCAGCTCTGGGATTCACTATGGCTACACCTTC. The rearrangement joins TRBV11-2 to TRBJ1-2; D gene uncertain. This CDR3 has 13 amino acids. Germline V gene lookup returns CDR1 SGHAT and CDR2 FQNNGV. Between the trimmed V and J ends, which lost 4 bases and 3 bases, there was a span of 9 bases.

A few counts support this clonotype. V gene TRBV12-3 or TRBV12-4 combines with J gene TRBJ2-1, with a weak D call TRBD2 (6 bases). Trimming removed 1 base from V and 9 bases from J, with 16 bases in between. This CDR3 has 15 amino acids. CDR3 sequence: CASSLEAGNGGEQFF. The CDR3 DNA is TGTGCCAGCAGTTTAGAGGCGGGGAACGGCGGTGAGCAGTTCTTC.

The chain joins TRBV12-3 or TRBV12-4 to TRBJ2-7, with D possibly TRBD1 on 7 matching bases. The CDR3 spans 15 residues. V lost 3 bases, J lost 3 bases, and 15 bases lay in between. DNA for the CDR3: TGTGCCAGCAGTTTTCGGCAGGGGGGCTTCTACGAGCAGTACTTC. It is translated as CASSFRQGGFYEQYF.

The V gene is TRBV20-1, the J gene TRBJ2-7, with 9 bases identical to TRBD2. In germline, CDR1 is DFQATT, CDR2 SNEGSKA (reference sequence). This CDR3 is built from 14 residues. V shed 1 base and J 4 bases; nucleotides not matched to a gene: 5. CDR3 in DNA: TGCAGTGCTAGAGCCGGGACTAGCCATTACGAGCAGTACTTC. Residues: CSARAGTSHYEQYF.

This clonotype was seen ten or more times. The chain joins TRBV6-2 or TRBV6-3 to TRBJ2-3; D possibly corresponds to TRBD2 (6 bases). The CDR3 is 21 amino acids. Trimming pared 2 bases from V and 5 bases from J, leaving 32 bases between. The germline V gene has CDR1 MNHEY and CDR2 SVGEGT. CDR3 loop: CASSYAPMKSTAGGALDTQYF. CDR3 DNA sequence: TGTGCCAGCAGTTACGCACCTATGAAATCGACAGCTGGCGGGGCCCTAGATACGCAGTATTTT.

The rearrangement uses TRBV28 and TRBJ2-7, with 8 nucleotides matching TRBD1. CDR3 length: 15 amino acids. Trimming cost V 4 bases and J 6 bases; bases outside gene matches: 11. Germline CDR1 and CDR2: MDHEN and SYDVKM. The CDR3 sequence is CASSSPGTGNAEQYF. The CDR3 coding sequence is TGTGCCAGCAGTTCCCCCGGGACAGGAAATGCCGAGCAGTACTTC.

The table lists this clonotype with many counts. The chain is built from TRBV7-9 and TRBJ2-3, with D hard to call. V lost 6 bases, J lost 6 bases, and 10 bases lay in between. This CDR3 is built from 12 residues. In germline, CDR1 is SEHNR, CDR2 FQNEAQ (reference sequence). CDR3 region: CASSLLGDTQYF. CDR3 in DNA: TGTGCCAGCAGTCTCTTAGGGGATACGCAGTATTTT. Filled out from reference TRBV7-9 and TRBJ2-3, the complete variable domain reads DTGVSQNPRHKITKRGQNVTFRCDPISEHNRLYWYRQTLGQGPEFLTYFQNEAQLEKSRLLSDRFSAERPKGSFSTLEIQRTEQGDSAMYLCASSLLGDTQYFGPGTRLTVL.

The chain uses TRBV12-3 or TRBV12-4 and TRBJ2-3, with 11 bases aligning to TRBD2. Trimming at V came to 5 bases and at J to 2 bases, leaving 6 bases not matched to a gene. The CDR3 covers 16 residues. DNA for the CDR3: TGTGCCAGCAGTCAAGGACTAGCGGGCGACACAGATACGCAGTATTTT. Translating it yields CASSQGLAGDTDTQYF.

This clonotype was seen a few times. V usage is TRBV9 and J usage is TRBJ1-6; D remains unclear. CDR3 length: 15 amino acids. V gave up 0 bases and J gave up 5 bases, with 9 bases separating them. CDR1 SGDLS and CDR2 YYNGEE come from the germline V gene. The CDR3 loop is CASSVETNNNSPLHF. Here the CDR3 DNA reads TGTGCCAGCAGCGTAGAGACAAACAATAATTCACCCCTCCACTTT.

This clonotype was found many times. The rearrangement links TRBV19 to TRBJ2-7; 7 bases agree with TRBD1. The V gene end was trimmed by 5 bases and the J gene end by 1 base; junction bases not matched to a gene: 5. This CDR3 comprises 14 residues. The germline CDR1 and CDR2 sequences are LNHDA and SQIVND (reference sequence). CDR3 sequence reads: CASSATGLSYEQYF. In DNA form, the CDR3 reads TGTGCCAGTAGTGCGACAGGGTTATCCTACGAGCAGTACTTC.

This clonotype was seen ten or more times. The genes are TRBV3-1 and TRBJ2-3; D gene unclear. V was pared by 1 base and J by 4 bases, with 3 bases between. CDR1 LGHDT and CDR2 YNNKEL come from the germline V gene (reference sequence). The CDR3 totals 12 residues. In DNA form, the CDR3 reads TGTGCCAGCAGCCAAGTGTCAGATACGCAGTATTTT. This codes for CASSQVSDTQYF.

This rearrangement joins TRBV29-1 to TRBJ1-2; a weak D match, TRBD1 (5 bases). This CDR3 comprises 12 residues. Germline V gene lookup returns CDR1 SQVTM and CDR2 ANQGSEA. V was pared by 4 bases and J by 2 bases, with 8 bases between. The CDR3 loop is CSVGGENYGYTF. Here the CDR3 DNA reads TGCAGCGTTGGGGGGGAAAACTATGGCTACACCTTC.

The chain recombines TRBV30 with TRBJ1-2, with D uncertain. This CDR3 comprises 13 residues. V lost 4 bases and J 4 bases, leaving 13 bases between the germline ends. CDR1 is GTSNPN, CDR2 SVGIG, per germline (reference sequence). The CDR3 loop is CAWTILGVYGYTF. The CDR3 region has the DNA TGTGCCTGGACGATCTTGGGTGTCTATGGCTACACCTTC.

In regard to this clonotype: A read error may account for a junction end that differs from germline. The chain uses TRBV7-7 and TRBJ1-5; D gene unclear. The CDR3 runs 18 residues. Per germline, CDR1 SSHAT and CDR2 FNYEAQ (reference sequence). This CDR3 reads CASSPTLRRSYSNQPQHF. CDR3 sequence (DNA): TGTGCTAGCAGCCCGACCCTTCGCCGGAGTTATAGCAATCAGCCCCAGCATTTT.

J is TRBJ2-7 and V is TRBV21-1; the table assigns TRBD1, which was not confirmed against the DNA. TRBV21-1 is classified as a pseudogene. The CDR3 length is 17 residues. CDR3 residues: CASSKEIFPGQSYEQYF. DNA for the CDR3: TGTGCCAGCAGCAAAGAAATTTTCCCGGGACAGTCCTACGAGCAGTACTTC.